This T cell receptor beta chain was observed in a study of CD8+ T cells in alopecia areata. On the study more broadly: Grafts of skin from C3H/HeJ donors aged roughly 6-12 months with spontaneous alopecia went to female C3H/HeJ mice aged roughly 7-10 weeks.

V lost 6 bases and J lost 0, with 11 bases in between. Germline CDR1 MNHDT, CDR2 YYDKIL. This CDR3 is built from 14 residues. RNA was extracted and reverse transcribed into cDNA as the sequencing template. Generated by immunoSEQ multiplex PCR, the TCRdb table keeps only in-frame clones and is missing some. In total the sample includes 250,000 or so clones, none of them seen once. Overall study results and limits: With patients, TCR sharing proved less clear than in mice, a difference possibly related to HLA. Alopecia totalis/universalis scalp especially showed more expanded CD8+ clones than normal scalp.

This clone showed up just a few times. Its target is unknown. Each gene name is a mouse one. The sequenced fragment ends 4 residues before the CDR3 boundary, so the rest is inferred from the germline J gene. On the basis of CD4, CD8alpha, NKG2D, NKG2ACE and other markers, pooled cutaneous lymph node cells were sorted. The source material was CD4+ T cells sorted from a lymph node. The receptor was derived from a C3H/HeJ mouse with alopecia areata. Mouse strain MHC haplotype: H2-k. The chain employs TRBV17 and TRBJ1-1; a possible D gene is TRBD1 (6 bases). CDR3 bases read: TGTGCTAGCAGGCCGGGACATTCAAACACA. Amino acid sequence: CASRPGHSNT. The complete CDR3 reads CASRPGHSNTEVFF.